This T cell receptor (beta chain) was recovered during a study of T cell repertoires in cytomegalovirus infection. Study at large: From public TCR beta signatures came an indication of both CMV infection and matching HLA type.

TCRdb ran MiXCR on the reads and lists one entry per CDR3 protein. The data hold some 130,000 distinct CDR3 sequences, with roughly a quarter observed a single time. CDR1 is WSHSY and CDR2 is SAAADI in the germline V gene. CDR3 size: 16 residues. The V end was cut by 0 bases, the J end by 4 bases, with 15 bases between. As for this clonotype: Its antigen is still unknown.

The clonotype originates from a human donor in good health (CMV status not recorded). Some clones in this sample may be carry-over from other donors' samples. The chain combines TRBV10-2 with TRBJ2-5, with D perhaps being TRBD1 or TRBD2 (5 bases each). Sequencing was carried out using PBMCs, sequenced either directly or after in vitro stimulation (not recorded which). This CDR3 reads CASSESSGTGSETQYF. The CDR3 nucleotides are TGCGCCAGCAGTGAGTCGTCAGGGACGGGATCAGAGACCCAGTACTTC.